The TCR beta chain under discussion was sequenced for a study of T cells in tumors after PD-1 blockade. Background on the study: Prior checkpoint blockade, systemic immunosuppressant use, or anti-cancer therapy within 4 weeks excluded patients. During anti-PD-1 treatment, some patients continued daily vismodegib 150 mg. On average, peripheral blood gave about 100,000 TCR templates and 35,000 or so unique clonotypes.

This table comes from immunoSEQ multiplex PCR, and its TCRdb copy is limited to in-frame clones, with some not included. The table includes about 59,000 clones, over 75% detected once. Tumor or blood genomic DNA was sequenced, with inputs of about 550 ng to 6,004 ng. This clonotype was obtained from a human donor with basal cell carcinoma. The sample consisted of PBMCs, taken before anti-PD-1 treatment.

The chain's CDR3 is CASRQGSGNTEAFF. CDR3 bases: TGCGCCAGCAGACAGGGGTCGGGGAACACTGAAGCTTTCTTT. The V and J genes are TRBV5-1 and TRBJ1-1, with 7 bases lining up with TRBD1. CDR1 SGHRS and CDR2 YFSETQ come from the germline V gene. The CDR3 totals 14 residues. Unmatched junction bases numbered 5, after V lost 5 bases and J lost 1 base.